This T cell receptor (beta chain) appears in the sequencing data of a study of cytomegalovirus exposure and HLA in healthy donors. This clone was observed once. Its target is unknown. Study observations and caveats: The study labeled 170 or so TCR beta chains cytomegalovirus-associated.

Libraries were prepared by immunoSEQ multiplex PCR; TCRdb keeps only in-frame clonotypes and omits some of them. The sample holds some 180,000 clones, around nine tenths seen once. The TCR comes from a young man in good health and CMV-seropositive. Sequenced input: PBMCs.

The CDR3 DNA is TGTGCCTGGACATCCCCCGGGGGACGACTCACAGATACGCAGTATTTT. It is translated as CAWTSPGGRLTDTQYF. This rearrangement joins TRBV30 to TRBJ2-3; D perhaps matches TRBD2 (6 bases). With 4 bases removed from V and 2 bases from J, the gap between germline ends came to 19 bases. This CDR3 has 16 amino acids. The germline V gene has CDR1 GTSNPN and CDR2 SVGIG (reference sequence). Using reference TRBV30 and TRBJ2-3 for the parts outside the CDR3, the full variable domain is SQTIHQWPATLVQPVGSPLSLECTVEGTSNPNLYWYRQAAGRGLQLLFYSVGIGQISSEVPQNLSASRPQDRQFILSSKKLLLSDSGFYLCAWTSPGGRLTDTQYFGPGTRLTVL.